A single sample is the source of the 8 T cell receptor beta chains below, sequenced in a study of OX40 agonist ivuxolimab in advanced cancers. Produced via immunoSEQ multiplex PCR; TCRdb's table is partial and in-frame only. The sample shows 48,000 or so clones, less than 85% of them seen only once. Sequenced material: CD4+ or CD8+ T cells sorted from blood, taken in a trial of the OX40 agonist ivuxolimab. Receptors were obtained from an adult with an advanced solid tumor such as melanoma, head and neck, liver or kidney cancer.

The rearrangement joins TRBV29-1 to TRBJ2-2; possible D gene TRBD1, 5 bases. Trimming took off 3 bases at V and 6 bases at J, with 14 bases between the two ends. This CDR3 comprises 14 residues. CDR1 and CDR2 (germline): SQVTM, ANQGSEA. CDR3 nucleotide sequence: TGCAGCGTTGAGGGGAACCAGGGTGCCGGGGAGCTGTTTTTT. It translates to CSVEGNQGAGELFF.

CDR3 sequence reads: CASSLGFSGNTIYF. The CDR3 DNA follows: TGCGCCAGCAGCTTGGGTTTCTCTGGAAACACCATATATTTT. The genes are TRBV5-1 and TRBJ1-3; D uncertain. The V gene lost 0 bases and the J gene lost 0 bases, with 4 bases spanning the gap. Germline-derived CDR1 and CDR2 are SGHRS and YFSETQ. The CDR3 contains 14 residues.

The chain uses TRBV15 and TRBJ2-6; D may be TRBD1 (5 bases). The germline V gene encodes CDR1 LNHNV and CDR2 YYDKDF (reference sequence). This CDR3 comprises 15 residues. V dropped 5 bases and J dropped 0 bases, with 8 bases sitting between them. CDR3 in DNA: TGTGCCACCAGCGTAACAGGCTCTGGGGCCAACGTCCTGACTTTC. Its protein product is CATSVTGSGANVLTF.

In DNA form, the CDR3 reads TGTGCCAGCAGCTCCAACCAAGGGGTAGGCACCGGGGAGCTGTTTTTT. Residues: CASSSNQGVGTGELFF. The chain recombines TRBV7-2 with TRBJ2-2, with D perhaps TRBD1 (5 bases). CDR1 and CDR2 (germline): SGHTA, FQGNSA. The CDR3 runs 16 residues. The V end lost 4 bases, the J end lost 4 bases, and 16 bases lay between the germline ends.

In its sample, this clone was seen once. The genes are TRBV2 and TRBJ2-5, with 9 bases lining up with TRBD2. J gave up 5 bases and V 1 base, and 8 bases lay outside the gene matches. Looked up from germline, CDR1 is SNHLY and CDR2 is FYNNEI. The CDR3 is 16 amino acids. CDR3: CASSEGRGGLVETQYF. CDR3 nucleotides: TGTGCCAGCAGTGAAGGGCGGGGGGGCTTGGTCGAGACCCAGTACTTC.

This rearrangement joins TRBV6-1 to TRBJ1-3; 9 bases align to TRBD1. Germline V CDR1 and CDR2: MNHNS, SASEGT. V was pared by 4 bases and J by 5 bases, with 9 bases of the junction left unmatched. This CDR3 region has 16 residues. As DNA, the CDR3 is TGTGCCAGCAGTGGGGGACAGGGTGGGTTAAGAAACACCATATATTTT. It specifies CASSGGQGGLRNTIYF.

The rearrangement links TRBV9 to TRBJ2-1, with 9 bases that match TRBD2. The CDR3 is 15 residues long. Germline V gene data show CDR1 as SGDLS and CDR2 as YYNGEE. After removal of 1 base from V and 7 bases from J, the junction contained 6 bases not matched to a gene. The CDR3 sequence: CASSVSPSGANEQFF. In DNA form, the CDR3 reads TGTGCCAGCAGCGTAAGCCCTAGCGGGGCAAATGAGCAGTTCTTC.

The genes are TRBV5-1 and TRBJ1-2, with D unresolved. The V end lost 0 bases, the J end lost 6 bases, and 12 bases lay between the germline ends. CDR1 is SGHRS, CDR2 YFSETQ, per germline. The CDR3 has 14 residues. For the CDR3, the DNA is TGCGCCAGCAGCTTGGAACAGCTCTCGGATGGCTACACCTTC. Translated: CASSLEQLSDGYTF.